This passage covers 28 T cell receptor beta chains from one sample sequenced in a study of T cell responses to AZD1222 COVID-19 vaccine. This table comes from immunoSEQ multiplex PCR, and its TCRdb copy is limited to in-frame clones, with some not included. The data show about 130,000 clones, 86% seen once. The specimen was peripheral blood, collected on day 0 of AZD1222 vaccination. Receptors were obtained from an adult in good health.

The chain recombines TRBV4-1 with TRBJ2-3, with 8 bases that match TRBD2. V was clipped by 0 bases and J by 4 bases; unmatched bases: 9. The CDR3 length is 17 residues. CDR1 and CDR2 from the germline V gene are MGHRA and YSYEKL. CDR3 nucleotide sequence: TGCGCCAGCAGCCAAGATCAGGGCGGGGGGATTTCAGATACGCAGTATTTT. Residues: CASSQDQGGGISDTQYF.

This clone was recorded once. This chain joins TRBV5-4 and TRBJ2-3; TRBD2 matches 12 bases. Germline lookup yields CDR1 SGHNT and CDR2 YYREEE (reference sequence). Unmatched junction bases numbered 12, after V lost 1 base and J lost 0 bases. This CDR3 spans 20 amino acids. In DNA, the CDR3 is TGTGCCAGCAGCTTGCGACTAGCGGGGGCAAAAAACTACAGCACAGATACGCAGTATTTT. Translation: CASSLRLAGAKNYSTDTQYF.

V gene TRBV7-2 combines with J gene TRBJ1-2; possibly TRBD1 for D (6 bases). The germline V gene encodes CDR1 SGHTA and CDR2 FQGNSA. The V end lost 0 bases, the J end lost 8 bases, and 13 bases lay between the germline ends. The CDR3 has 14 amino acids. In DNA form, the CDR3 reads TGTGCCAGCAGCTTAGCGCTGGGGGCAGGGGGCTACACCTTC. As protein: CASSLALGAGGYTF.

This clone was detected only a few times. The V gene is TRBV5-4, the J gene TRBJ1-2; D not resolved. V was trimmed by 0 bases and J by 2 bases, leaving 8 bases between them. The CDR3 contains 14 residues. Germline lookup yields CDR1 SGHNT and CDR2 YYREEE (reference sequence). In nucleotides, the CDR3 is TGTGCCAGCAGCTTGGATGGAGGGAACTATGGCTACACCTTC. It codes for CASSLDGGNYGYTF.

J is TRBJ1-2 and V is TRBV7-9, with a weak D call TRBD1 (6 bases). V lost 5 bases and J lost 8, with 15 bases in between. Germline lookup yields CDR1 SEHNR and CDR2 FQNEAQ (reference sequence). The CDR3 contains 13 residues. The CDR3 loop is CASSRNRDQGYTF. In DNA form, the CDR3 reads TGTGCCAGCAGCCGCAACAGGGACCAAGGCTACACCTTC.

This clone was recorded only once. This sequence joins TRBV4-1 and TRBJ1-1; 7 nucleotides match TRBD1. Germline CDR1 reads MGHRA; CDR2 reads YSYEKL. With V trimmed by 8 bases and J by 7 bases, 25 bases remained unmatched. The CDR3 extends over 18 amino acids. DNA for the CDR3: TGCGCCAGCTCTGGGAAAGAGTTGGGACAGAATACCCTCAGTGAAGCTTTCTTT. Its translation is CASSGKELGQNTLSEAFF.

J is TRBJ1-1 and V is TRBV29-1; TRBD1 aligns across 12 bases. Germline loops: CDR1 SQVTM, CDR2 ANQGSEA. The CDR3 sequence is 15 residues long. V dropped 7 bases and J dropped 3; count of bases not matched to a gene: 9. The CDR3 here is CSGTGTGGAYTEAFF. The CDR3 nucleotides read TGCAGCGGAACCGGGACAGGGGGCGCCTACACTGAAGCTTTCTTT.

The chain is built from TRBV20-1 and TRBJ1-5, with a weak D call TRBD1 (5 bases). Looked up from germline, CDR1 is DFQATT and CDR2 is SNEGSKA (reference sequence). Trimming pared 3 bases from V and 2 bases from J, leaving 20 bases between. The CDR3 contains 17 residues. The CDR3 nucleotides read TGCAGTGCTAGTTATCTCCCGGGGGGTATTGGCAATCAGCCCCAGCATTTT. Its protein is CSASYLPGGIGNQPQHF.

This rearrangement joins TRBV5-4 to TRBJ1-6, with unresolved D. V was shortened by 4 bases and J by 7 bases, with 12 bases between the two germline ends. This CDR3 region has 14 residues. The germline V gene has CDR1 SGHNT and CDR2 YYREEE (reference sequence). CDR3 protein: CASSLTGSNSPLHF. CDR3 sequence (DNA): TGTGCCAGCAGCCTGACGGGGTCCAATTCACCCCTCCACTTT.

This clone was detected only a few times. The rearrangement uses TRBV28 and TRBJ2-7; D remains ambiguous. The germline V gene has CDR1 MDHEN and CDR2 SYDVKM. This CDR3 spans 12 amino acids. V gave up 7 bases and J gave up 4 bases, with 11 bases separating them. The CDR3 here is CASKSGRYEQYF. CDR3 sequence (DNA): TGTGCCAGCAAGTCTGGTAGGTACGAGCAGTACTTC.

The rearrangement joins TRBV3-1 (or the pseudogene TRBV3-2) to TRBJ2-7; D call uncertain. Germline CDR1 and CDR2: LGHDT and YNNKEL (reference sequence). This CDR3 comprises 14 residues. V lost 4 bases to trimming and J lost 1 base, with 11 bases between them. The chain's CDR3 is CASSPYGQSYEQYF. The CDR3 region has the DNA TGTGCCAGCAGCCCCTACGGGCAATCCTACGAGCAGTACTTC.

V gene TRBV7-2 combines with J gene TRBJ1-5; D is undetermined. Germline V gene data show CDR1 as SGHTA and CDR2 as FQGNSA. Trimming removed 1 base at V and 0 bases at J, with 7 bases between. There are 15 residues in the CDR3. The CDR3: CASSLGAASNQPQHF. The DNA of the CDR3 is TGTGCCAGCAGCTTAGGGGCGGCTAGCAATCAGCCCCAGCATTTT.

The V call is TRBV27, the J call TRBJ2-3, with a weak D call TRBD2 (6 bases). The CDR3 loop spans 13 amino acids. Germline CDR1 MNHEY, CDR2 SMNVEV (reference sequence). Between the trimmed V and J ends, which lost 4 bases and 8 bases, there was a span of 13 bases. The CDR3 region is CASSSPSGGTQYF. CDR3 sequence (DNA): TGTGCCAGCAGTTCACCTTCCGGGGGTACGCAGTATTTT.

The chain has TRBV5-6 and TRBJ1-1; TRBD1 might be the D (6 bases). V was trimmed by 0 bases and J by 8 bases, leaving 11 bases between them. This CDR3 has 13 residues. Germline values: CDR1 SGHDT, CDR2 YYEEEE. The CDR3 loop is CASSLAGGGEAFF. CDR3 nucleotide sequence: TGTGCCAGCAGCTTGGCCGGGGGCGGGGAAGCTTTCTTT.

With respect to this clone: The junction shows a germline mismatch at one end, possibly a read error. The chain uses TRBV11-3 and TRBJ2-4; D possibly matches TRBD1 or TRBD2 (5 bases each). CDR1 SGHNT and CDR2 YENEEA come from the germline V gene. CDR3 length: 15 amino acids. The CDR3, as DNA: TGTGCCAGCAGCCTAGATGGGGGATCCAAAAACATTCAGTACTTC. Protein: CASSLDGGSKNIQYF.

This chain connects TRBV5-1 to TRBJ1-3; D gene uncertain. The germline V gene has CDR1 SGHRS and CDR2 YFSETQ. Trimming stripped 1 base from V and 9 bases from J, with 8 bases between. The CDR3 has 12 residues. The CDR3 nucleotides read TGCGCCAGCAGCTTGCCTGGGTTCACCATATATTTT. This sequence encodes CASSLPGFTIYF.

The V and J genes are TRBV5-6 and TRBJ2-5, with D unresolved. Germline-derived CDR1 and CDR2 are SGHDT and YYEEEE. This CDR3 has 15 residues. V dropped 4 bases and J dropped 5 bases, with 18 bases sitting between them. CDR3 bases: TGTGCCAGCAGCCCCCCCTGGGCAGGTAGTGAGACCCAGTACTTC. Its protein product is CASSPPWAGSETQYF.

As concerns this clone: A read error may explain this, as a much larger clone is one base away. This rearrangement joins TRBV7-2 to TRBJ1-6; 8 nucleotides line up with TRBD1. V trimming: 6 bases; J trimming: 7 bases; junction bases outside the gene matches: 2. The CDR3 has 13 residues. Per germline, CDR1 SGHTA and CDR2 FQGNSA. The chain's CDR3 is CASSRDRNSPLHF. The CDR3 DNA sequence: TGTGCCAGCAGTAGGGACAGGAATTCACCCCTCCACTTT.

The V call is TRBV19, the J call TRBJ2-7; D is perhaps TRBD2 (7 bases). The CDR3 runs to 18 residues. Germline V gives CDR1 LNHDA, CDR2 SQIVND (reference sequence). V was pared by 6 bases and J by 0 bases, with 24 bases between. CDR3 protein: CASSDDRQAGALSYEQYF. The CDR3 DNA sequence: TGTGCCAGTAGCGACGATCGTCAGGCGGGGGCCCTCTCCTACGAGCAGTACTTC.

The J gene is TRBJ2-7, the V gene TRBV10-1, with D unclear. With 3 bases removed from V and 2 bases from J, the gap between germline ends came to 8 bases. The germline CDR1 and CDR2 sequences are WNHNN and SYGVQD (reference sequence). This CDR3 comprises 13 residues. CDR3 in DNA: TGCGCCAGCAGTGATCTTCCCACCTACGAGCAGTACTTC. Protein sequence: CASSDLPTYEQYF.

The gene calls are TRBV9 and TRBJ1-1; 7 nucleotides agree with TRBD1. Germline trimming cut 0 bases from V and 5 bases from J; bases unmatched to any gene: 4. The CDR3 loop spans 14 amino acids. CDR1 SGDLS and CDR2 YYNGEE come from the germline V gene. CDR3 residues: CASSVAGGGTEAFF. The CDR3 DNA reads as TGTGCCAGCAGCGTAGCAGGGGGAGGGACTGAAGCTTTCTTT.

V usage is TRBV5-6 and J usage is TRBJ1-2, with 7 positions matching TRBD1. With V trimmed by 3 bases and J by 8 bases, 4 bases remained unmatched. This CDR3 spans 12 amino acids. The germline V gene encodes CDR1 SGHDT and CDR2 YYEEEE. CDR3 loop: CASSWGQMGYTF. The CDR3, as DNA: TGTGCCAGCAGCTGGGGACAGATGGGCTACACCTTC.

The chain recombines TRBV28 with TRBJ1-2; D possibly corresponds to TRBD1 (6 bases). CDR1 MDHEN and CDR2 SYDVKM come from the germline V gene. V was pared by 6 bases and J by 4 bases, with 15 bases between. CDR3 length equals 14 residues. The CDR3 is CASRTPGQGYGYTF. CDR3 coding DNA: TGTGCCAGCAGAACGCCGGGACAAGGCTATGGCTACACCTTC.

The CDR3 protein is CASSSTGTALEAFF. CDR3 nucleotide sequence: TGTGCCAGCAGCTCAACGGGGACTGCCCTTGAAGCTTTCTTT. The chain joins TRBV7-2 to TRBJ1-1; D possibly corresponds to TRBD1 (5 bases). Trimming cost V 4 bases and J 7 bases, with 16 bases left between them. Per the germline V gene, CDR1 is SGHTA and CDR2 is FQGNSA. The CDR3 runs 14 residues. Based on the CDR3 plus reference TRBV7-2 and TRBJ1-1, the full variable domain is GAGVSQSPSNKVTEKGKDVELRCDPISGHTALYWYRQSLGQGLEFLIYFQGNSAPDKSGLPSDRFSAERTGGSVSTLTIQRTQQEDSAVYLCASSSTGTALEAFFGQGTRLTVV.

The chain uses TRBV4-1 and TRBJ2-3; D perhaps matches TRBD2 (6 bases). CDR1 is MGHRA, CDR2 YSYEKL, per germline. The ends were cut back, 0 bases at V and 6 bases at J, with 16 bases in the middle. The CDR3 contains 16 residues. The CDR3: CASSQDAGGWGDTQYF. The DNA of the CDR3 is TGCGCCAGCAGCCAAGATGCCGGGGGATGGGGTGATACGCAGTATTTT.

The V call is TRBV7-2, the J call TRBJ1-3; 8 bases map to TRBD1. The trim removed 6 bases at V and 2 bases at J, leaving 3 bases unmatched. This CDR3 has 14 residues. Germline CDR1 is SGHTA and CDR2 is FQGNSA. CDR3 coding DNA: TGTGCCAGCAGAACGACAGGGGCTGGAAACACCATATATTTT. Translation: CASRTTGAGNTIYF. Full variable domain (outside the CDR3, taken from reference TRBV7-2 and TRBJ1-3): GAGVSQSPSNKVTEKGKDVELRCDPISGHTALYWYRQSLGQGLEFLIYFQGNSAPDKSGLPSDRFSAERTGGSVSTLTIQRTQQEDSAVYLCASRTTGAGNTIYFGEGSWLTVV.

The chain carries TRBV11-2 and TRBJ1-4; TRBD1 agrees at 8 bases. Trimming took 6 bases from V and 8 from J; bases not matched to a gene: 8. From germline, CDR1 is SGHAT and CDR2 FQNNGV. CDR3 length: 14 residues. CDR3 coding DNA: TGTGCCAGCAGTCGCGTAGGGACAGGAGAAAAACTGTTTTTT. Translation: CASSRVGTGEKLFF.

CDR3 sequence (DNA): TGCAGTGCTAGTCCGCAGGGGGCTTGGTCCTACGAGCAGTACTTC. Its protein is CSASPQGAWSYEQYF. This chain joins TRBV20-1 and TRBJ2-7, with 8 positions matching TRBD1. The CDR3 totals 15 residues. Trimming at V came to 3 bases and at J to 1 base, leaving 8 bases not matched to a gene. Germline V lookup: CDR1 DFQATT, CDR2 SNEGSKA (reference sequence).